This T cell receptor (beta chain) was retrieved from a study of control samples from healthy donors and cancer patients (dated by TCRdb to about 2020). Libraries were prepared through the immunoSEQ multiplex PCR assay. TCRdb took this table from immuneACCESS and kept in-frame rearrangements with V and J called. Such tables lack part of the clones; where checked against another copy, unresolved V genes explain under half of the gap, and the rest is unexplained. In this sample the table shows roughly 95,000 clones, approximately 86% of which occur a single time. The ten largest make up approximately 14% of the sample. From the germline V gene (reference sequence), CDR1 is LNHDA and CDR2 is SQIVND. V drops 6 bases and J drops 7 bases, leaving 10 bases in between. Counted from cysteine to phenylalanine, this CDR3 has 11 amino acids. Only the CDR3 portion is preserved as DNA: 33 bases, with reading frame beginning at the first base.

With respect to this clone: The target of this receptor is not known. The input lacks base qualities; no much larger clone sits a single base away.

The sample taken for sequencing was blood. The chain joins TRBV19 to TRBJ2-7, with TRBD2 tentatively as D gene (6 bases match). The origin of this receptor is a man aged 30-40 years in good health. The CDR3 amino acid sequence is: CASSHAGEQYF. The bases are TGTGCCAGTAGCCATGCGGGGGAGCAGTACTTC. The CDR3, completed at both ends by the reference TRBV19 and TRBJ2-7 genes, gives the full variable domain DGGITQSPKYLFRKEGQNVTLSCEQNLNHDAMYWYRQDPGQGLRLIYYSQIVNDFQKGDIAEGYSVSREKKESFPLTVTSAQKNPTAFYLCASSHAGEQYFGPGTRLTVT.